These T cell receptor beta chains were read from a single sample in a study of cytomegalovirus exposure and HLA in healthy donors. Sequencing was performed with immunoSEQ multiplex PCR; in TCRdb, only in-frame clones are kept and a portion is missing. This sample has 100,000 or so clones, with roughly four fifths found just once. Specimen: PBMCs. Source of these receptors: a male donor in good health and CMV-seropositive. Both conserved end residues are part of each CDR3. The D gene is left open where the match is weak. Size tells how often a clone was seen (once, few, many) or the class of an expanded clone, and some rows leave it out.

J | D | V | size | CDR3 | DNA
TRBJ2-5 | - | TRBV13 | - | CASSAFGRGAEQETQYF | TGTGCCAGCAGCGCCTTCGGACGGGGGGCGGAACAAGAGACCCAGTACTTC
TRBJ2-2 | - | TRBV7-9 | - | CASSLAAVANTGELFF | TGTGCCAGCAGCTTAGCTGCGGTTGCGAACACCGGGGAGCTGTTTTTT
TRBJ2-3 | - | TRBV6-1 | - | CASPSDSADTQYF | TGTGCCAGCCCTAGCGACTCGGCTGATACGCAGTATTTT
TRBJ2-3 | - | TRBV27 | - | CASLDRGHTTDTQYF | TGTGCCAGCCTTGATAGGGGACATACCACAGATACGCAGTATTTT
TRBJ2-1 | TRBD1 | TRBV19 | few | CASSIVRDRPNEQFF | TGTGCCAGTAGTATAGTACGGGACAGACCCAATGAGCAGTTCTTC
TRBJ1-2 | - | TRBV21-1 | few | CASSKEIGTGEGYTF | TGTGCCAGCAGCAAAGAGATCGGGACAGGGGAAGGCTACACCTTC
TRBJ2-1 | - | TRBV29-1 | - | CSGGLTSYNEQFF | TGCAGCGGGGGACTGACCTCCTACAATGAGCAGTTCTTC
TRBJ1-3 | TRBD1 | TRBV18 | - | CASSPSAGTGASTIYF | TGTGCCAGCTCACCTTCTGCCGGGACAGGGGCGAGCACCATATATTTT
TRBJ1-1 | - | TRBV5-1 | once | CASSPSNGGLDTEAFF | TGCGCCAGCAGCCCCTCCAACGGGGGGCTAGACACTGAAGCTTTCTTT
TRBJ2-1 | TRBD2 | TRBV30 | - | CAWGASGAGEQFF | TGTGCCTGGGGGGCTAGCGGGGCAGGGGAGCAGTTCTTC
TRBJ2-5 | TRBD1 | TRBV7-2 | few | CASSSNSPNRGGETQYF | TGTGCCAGCAGCTCCAACTCCCCTAACAGGGGTGGAGAGACCCAGTACTTC
TRBJ2-7 | - | TRBV5-5 | - | CASSLSGVSSYEQYF | TGTGCCAGCAGCTTATCAGGGGTTAGCTCCTACGAGCAGTACTTC
TRBJ1-2 | - | TRBV9 | - | CASSADRRGFYGYTF | TGTGCCAGCAGCGCCGATCGCAGGGGCTTCTATGGCTACACCTTC
TRBJ1-1 | - | TRBV27 | - | CASSPRGGLNTEAFF | TGTGCCAGCAGTCCAAGGGGAGGGTTGAACACTGAAGCTTTCTTT
TRBJ2-7 | - | TRBV27 | - | CASSLRWAATYEQYF | TGTGCCAGCAGTTTACGCTGGGCCGCAACCTACGAGCAGTACTTC